The clone carrying this TCR beta chain was picked up a small number of times. The germline V gene has CDR1 LNHNV and CDR2 YYDKDF (reference sequence). The CDR3 loop spans 15 amino acids. V shed 6 bases, J shed 3 bases, and the junction held 4 bases outside the gene matches. Measured with immunoSEQ multiplex PCR; TCRdb has only the in-frame clones, and not every one. The sample includes around 31,000 clones, around 67% of them seen just once. These data come from a study of early stage breast cancer tumors. Sequences were obtained from breast tumor tissue. This TCR derives from a person aged 30-39 years with breast cancer. V is TRBV15 and J is TRBJ2-2; 10 bases are shared with TRBD1. DNA for the CDR3: TGTGCCACCAGTCAAGGACAGGGGGACACCGGGGAGCTGTTTTTT. It encodes CATSQGQGDTGELFF.